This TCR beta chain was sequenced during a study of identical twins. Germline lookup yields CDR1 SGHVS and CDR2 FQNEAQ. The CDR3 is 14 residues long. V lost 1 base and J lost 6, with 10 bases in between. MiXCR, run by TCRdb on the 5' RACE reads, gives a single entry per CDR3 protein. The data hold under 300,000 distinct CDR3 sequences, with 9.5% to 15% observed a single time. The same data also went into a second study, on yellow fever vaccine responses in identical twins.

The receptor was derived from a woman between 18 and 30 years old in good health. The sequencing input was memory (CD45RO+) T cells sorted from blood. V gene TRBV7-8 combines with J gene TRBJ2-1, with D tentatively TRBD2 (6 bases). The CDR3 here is CASSLVQGGNEQFF. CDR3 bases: TGTGCCAGCAGCTTAGTCCAGGGAGGCAATGAGCAGTTCTTC.